This TCR beta chain was profiled in a study of a mutant IDH1 vaccine in newly diagnosed glioma. At the level of the study: Vaccination began 4-6 weeks post radiotherapy alone, or with temozolomide cycles. Among treated patients, 62.5% were male and roughly 38% female, and mean age was around 40 years.

TCRdb's copy holds only in-frame clones and misses some; the assay was immunoSEQ multiplex PCR. This table holds about 34,000 clones, 75% to 95% found once. V was trimmed by 3 bases and J by 6 bases, leaving 15 bases between them. Germline V lookup: CDR1 SGDLS, CDR2 YYNGEE. CDR3 length equals 14 residues. Study-wide results and caveats: Pseudoprogression appears to have had no connection to changes in top peripheral T cell clonotypes.

Details on this clone: Antigen unknown.

Regarding time point: week 47, end of study. Alongside topical imiquimod, each dose of vaccine comprised 300 ug of mutant IDH1 20-mer peptide. Sequencing was performed on PBMCs, taken from a glioma patient whose treatment included an IDH1 peptide vaccine. This receptor was taken from a woman in her 40s with glioma. This chain connects TRBV9 to TRBJ1-2; D is possibly TRBD1 (6 bases). The CDR3 sequence: CASSAGGGRNGYTF. The CDR3 DNA sequence: TGTGCCAGCAGCGCCGGAGGGGGGCGGAATGGCTACACCTTC.